This T cell receptor beta chain appears in the sequencing data of a study of blood T cell repertoires in COVID-19. Study-wide background: Acute and convalescent COVID-19 specimens originated in the United States, Italy and Spain. T cells, B-cell-depleted T cells, or PBMCs supplied cDNA or gDNA.

Original processing methods: Reference gene primer amplification yielded estimated nucleated cell counts. The protocol was immunoSEQ multiplex PCR, while the TCRdb copy is restricted to in-frame clones and leaves out a portion. D and trimming come from the DNA, and the V and J calls and clone size come from that table. The data contain some 100,000 clones, around 86% of them singletons. The specimen was peripheral blood. The clonotype was recovered from a human donor in a cohort sampled during active COVID-19.

The CDR3 reads CASSLPITPGIGNQPQHF. The CDR3 DNA sequence: TGTGCCAGCAGCTTACCAATCACACCAGGGATTGGCAATCAGCCCCAGCATTTT. The chain has TRBV7-8 and TRBJ1-5, with D perhaps matching TRBD1 (5 bases). The CDR3 contains 18 residues. V was clipped by 2 bases and J by 2 bases, with 19 bases between them. The V gene's germline CDR1 is SGHVS and CDR2 FQNEAQ.